The clone carrying this TCR beta chain has a count of ten or more. Antigen unknown. The CDR3 is 15 amino acids. Germline V gives CDR1 MNHEY, CDR2 SVGEGT. The V and J ends lost 7 bases and 6 bases respectively, with 22 bases between them. cDNA libraries of TCR beta carried unique molecular identifiers. TCRdb ran MiXCR on the PCR reads and lists one entry per CDR3 protein. The data show more than 450,000 distinct CDR3 sequences, with roughly 34% seen just once and around 6% held by the top ten. The sample belongs to a study of post-analysis software for immune sequencing data. Findings and caveats of the study: The authors found that F measure strongly co-clustered same-batch samples. Patients carried roughly 5 TRBV segments more frequently than controls did, and TRBV5-6, TRBV5-1 and TRBV20-1 were among them.

The clonotype originates from a girl aged 2-17 years with multiple sclerosis. The chain recombines TRBV6-2 or TRBV6-3 with TRBJ2-7; D is perhaps TRBD1 (6 bases). Material: blood. This CDR3 reads CASTYPTGIPVEQYF. Written as DNA, the CDR3 is TGTGCCAGCACGTATCCGACAGGAATCCCCGTCGAGCAGTACTTC.